One TCR beta chain is described in this entry. Its target antigen remains unknown. Base qualities were left out, and no much larger clone turns up one base away. Graves' hyperthyroidism was defined as stable when no progression to ophthalmopathy occurred over 18 months of follow-up. Hyperthyroidism patients were newly diagnosed, with disease duration under 2 months, and aged 18 to 65 years. The study excluded patients with uncontrolled infections, other autoimmune diseases, pregnancy or lactation. Diagnoses were established on the basis of clinical symptoms, serum thyroxine and TRAb, thyroid ultrasound, and orbital computed tomography. PBMCs were separated from 8 to 10 ml of fresh peripheral blood using Ficoll-Paque density gradient centrifugation. Total RNA was extracted with Trizol reagent, and quality was checked on an Agilent 2100 Bioanalyzer. The TCR beta CDR3 regions were amplified from the RNA transcripts. The first round of RT-PCR for the TCR CDR3 was performed with the HTBI primer set and the Qiagen OneStep RT-PCR kit. Libraries were constructed in a second round of multiplex PCR, after which size selection and purification were carried out. Libraries were sequenced paired-end with 100 bp reads on an Illumina HiSeq2000. Per the original workflow: SOAPnuke was used to process the raw data, with reads discarded if the reads contained adapters or uncalled bases, had a mean Phred below 15, or lacked an exact constant-primer or identifier match. High-quality paired reads were merged with COPE v1.2.5, and unique nucleotide sequences were defined as clonotypes. Clonotypes were aligned to IMGT TRBV, TRBD and TRBJ reference segments using MiTCR v1.1. The analysis included only V-J combinations with a frequency above 0.0001, which together covered 99% to 99.2% of the repertoires. The TCS score was defined as F50 (clonal expansion) divided by E x V (chaos), with BLOSUM62-based TCRdist calculated between CDR3 peptides within each V-J. Welch's t-statistics and random forest reduced approximately 520 V-J features to 10 to 15, which were used in a naive Bayes classifier (R e1071). TCRdb reanalyzed the raw reads on its own, using fastp at Q25 for trimming and MiXCR for clone calling, and kept in-frame beta chains. CDR3 protein duplicates are merged, each entry listing the most common genes and DNA. The V and J calls follow TCRdb's processing rather than the paper's. A total of a few hundred thousand distinct CDR3 sequences appear in this sample, about a fifth of them only once. About 4% of the sample comes from the top ten.

These data originate in a study of T cells in Graves' hyperthyroidism and ophthalmopathy (dated 2019 in TCRdb). At the level of the whole study: Peripheral blood samples were taken at the time of initial diagnosis, prior to any treatment. A discovery cohort of 95 to 100 patients, about 40 with Graves' ophthalmopathy and 57 with stable Graves' hyperthyroidism, was used to find distinguishing TCR V-J signatures. Whether ophthalmopathy could be predicted prospectively was tested in an independent validation cohort made up of under 20 hyperthyroidism patients plus 17 patients who later progressed to ophthalmopathy. For training and testing, the 100 or so patients in the discovery cohort were randomly divided in a 7:3 ratio. In addition, the study compared T-cell repertoires in thyroid tissue and in blood from roughly 6 Graves' hyperthyroidism patients. After sampling, hyperthyroidism patients received methimazole starting at 30 mg daily, and ophthalmopathy patients received high-dose intravenous methylprednisolone. TCR Vbeta CDR3 sequencing of some 140 peripheral blood samples (roughly 43 ophthalmopathy, 75 or so hyperthyroidism and approximately 17 progressor patients) is reported in the paper.

Via the germline V gene, CDR1 is WSHSY and CDR2 SAAADI. Trimming costs V 5 bases and J 4 bases, and their ends lie 11 bases apart. Including the terminal cysteine and phenylalanine, the CDR3 comprises 13 residues. Of the read, only the CDR3 DNA is kept; its 39 bases are in frame from base 1. What the study reported, not specific to this receptor: In validation, the model predicted progression to ophthalmopathy a median of roughly 6.2 months before onset, with about 67% sensitivity and about 75% specificity. Sample size was not statistically predetermined, and investigators were not blinded to group allocation. A model built on a 13 V-J signature distinguished ophthalmopathy from stable hyperthyroidism, reaching roughly 88% sensitivity and 81.08% specificity in cross-validation and 80%/75% in testing. Most expanded thyroid clonotypes (frequency above 0.001) were also detected in blood, a finding suggesting that blood repertoires may reflect thyroid immune responses.

Sequencing input: blood. The receptor's source is a woman between 18 and 29 years old with Graves' hyperthyroidism. The chain is made from TRBV10-2 and TRBJ1-2; the D gene is not confidently resolved. The CDR3: CASSLGPPYGYTF. The DNA is TGCGCCAGCAGTTTAGGGCCCCCCTATGGCTACACCTTC.